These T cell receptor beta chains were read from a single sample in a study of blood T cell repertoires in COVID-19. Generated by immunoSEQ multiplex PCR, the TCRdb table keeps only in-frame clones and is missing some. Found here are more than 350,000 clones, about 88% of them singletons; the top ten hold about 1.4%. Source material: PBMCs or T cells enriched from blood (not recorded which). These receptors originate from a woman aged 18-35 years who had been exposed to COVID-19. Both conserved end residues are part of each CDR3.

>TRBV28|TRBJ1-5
CASSPGTGFNQPQHF
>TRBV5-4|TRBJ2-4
CASSFQDFLNIQYF
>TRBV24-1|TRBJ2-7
CATSQQGYEQYF
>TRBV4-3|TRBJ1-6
CASSLRQGGSPLHF
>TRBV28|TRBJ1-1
CASRTPNTEAFF
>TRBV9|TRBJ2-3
CASSADRVPRTQYF
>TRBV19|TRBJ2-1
CASSASYVAQLAYNEQFF
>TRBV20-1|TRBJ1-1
CSSLHDTEAFF
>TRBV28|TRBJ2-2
CASRETGRGTGELFF
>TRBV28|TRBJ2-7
CASSFTGERYEQYF
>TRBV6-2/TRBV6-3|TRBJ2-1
CASSYGQLYNEQFF
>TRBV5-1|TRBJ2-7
CASSLSPGQGLGEQYF
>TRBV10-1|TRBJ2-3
CASSQSGLSTDTQYF
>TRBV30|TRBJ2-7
CAWTRGYEQYF
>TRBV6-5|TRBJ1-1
CASRETENTEAFF
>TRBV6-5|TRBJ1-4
CASSYGVAGEEKLFF
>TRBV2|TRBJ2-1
CASSERDYVEQFF
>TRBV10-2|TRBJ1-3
CASSEGRQGLDTIYF
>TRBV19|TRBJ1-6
CASSEVYNSPLHF
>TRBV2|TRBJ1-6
CASNTGNNSPLHF
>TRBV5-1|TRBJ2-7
CASSSSGTRSHEQYF
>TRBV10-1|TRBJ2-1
CASSGLASGQSYNEQFF
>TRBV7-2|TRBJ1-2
CASSPTGQGAGGYTF
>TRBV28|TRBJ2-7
CASREPGTGSHEQYF
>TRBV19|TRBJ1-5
CASSILDQAQHF
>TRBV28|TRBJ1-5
CASVKTGQGALNQPQHF
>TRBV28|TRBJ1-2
CASSWTRGYGYTF
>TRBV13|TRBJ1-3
CASSLTDLDTGNTIYF
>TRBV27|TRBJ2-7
CASSFSPGSYEQYF